Listed here are 8 T cell receptor beta chains from one sample, sequenced in a study of cytomegalovirus exposure and HLA in healthy donors. This PCR relied on a set of 60 Vbeta primers and 13 Jbeta primers. Produced via immunoSEQ multiplex PCR; TCRdb's table is partial and in-frame only. The table lists under 250,000 clones, 70% to 90% of them singletons, with over 1% in the top ten. Sequenced input: PBMCs. The receptors were sampled from a human donor in good health.

This sequence joins TRBV6-6 and TRBJ2-6; no clear D. The ends were cut back, 2 bases at V and 0 bases at J, with 8 bases in the middle. This CDR3 has 16 residues. In germline, CDR1 is MNHNY, CDR2 SVGAGI (reference sequence). CDR3 in amino acids: CASSYRYSSGANVLTF. CDR3 bases: TGTGCCAGCAGTTACCGGTACAGCTCTGGGGCCAACGTCCTGACTTTC.

A few counts support this clone. The rearrangement links TRBV28 to TRBJ2-6; TRBD1 matches at 7 bases. The CDR3 is 15 residues long. CDR1 MDHEN and CDR2 SYDVKM come from the germline V gene. V was clipped by 5 bases and J by 4 bases; unmatched bases: 5. CDR3 DNA: TGTGCCAGCAGTCCACAGGGGTCAGGGGCCAACGTCCTGACTTTC. It is translated as CASSPQGSGANVLTF.

The gene calls are TRBV9 and TRBJ2-5, with TRBD1 matching 9 bases. Per germline, CDR1 SGDLS and CDR2 YYNGEE. This CDR3 spans 15 amino acids. The V segment lost 0 bases and the J segment 4 bases; nucleotides outside the gene matches: 4. The CDR3 loop reads CASSVGQGVGETQYF. The CDR3 region has the DNA TGTGCCAGCAGCGTAGGACAGGGGGTAGGAGAGACCCAGTACTTC.

The V call is TRBV5-6, the J call TRBJ2-3, with a tentative D call TRBD2 (5 bases). The CDR3 consists of 15 residues. Germline-derived CDR1 and CDR2 are SGHDT and YYEEEE. Trimming took off 1 base at V and 2 bases at J, with 11 bases between the two ends. The CDR3 bases are TGTGCCAGCAGCTTGTTGGTAGCGAACACAGATACGCAGTATTTT. Encoded protein: CASSLLVANTDTQYF.

The chain joins TRBV7-8 to TRBJ2-1, with 10 bases that match TRBD2. The germline CDR1 and CDR2 sequences are SGHVS and FQNEAQ. The CDR3 consists of 16 residues. The V and J ends lost 1 base and 4 bases, in that order; junction bases with no gene match: 4. The CDR3 coding sequence is TGTGCCAGCAGCTTAGAGAGCGGGAGGGGTTACAATGAGCAGTTCTTC. Translation gives CASSLESGRGYNEQFF. The whole variable domain, filled in from reference TRBV7-8 and TRBJ2-1, reads GAGVSQSPRYKVAKRGQDVALRCDPISGHVSLFWYQQALGQGPEFLTYFQNEAQLDKSGLPSDRFFAERPEGSVSTLKIQRTQQEDSAVYLCASSLESGRGYNEQFFGPGTRLTVL.

The V call is TRBV15, the J call TRBJ2-1; the D is unclear. The V and J ends lost 0 bases and 4 bases respectively, with 7 bases between them. The CDR3 is 14 residues long. In germline, CDR1 is LNHNV, CDR2 YYDKDF (reference sequence). The CDR3 loop reads CATSRDLQYNEQFF. CDR3 DNA sequence: TGTGCCACCAGCAGAGATCTACAGTACAATGAGCAGTTCTTC.

The chain couples TRBV5-1 to TRBJ2-1; TRBD2 agrees at 9 bases. The germline V gene has CDR1 SGHRS and CDR2 YFSETQ. The CDR3 length is 15 residues. V was pared by 4 bases and J by 5 bases, with 7 bases of the junction left unmatched. The CDR3 reads CASSPPSGTDNEQFF. CDR3 in DNA: TGCGCCAGCAGCCCCCCTAGCGGGACCGACAATGAGCAGTTCTTC.

The count of this clone is one. The V call is TRBV28, the J call TRBJ2-7; tentatively, D is TRBD2 (5 bases). Trimming took off 4 bases at V and 1 base at J, with 8 bases between the two ends. CDR1 is MDHEN, CDR2 SYDVKM, per germline. This CDR3 is 13 amino acids long. CDR3 amino acids: CASSSRVSYEQYF. CDR3 bases: TGTGCCAGCAGTTCGAGGGTGTCCTACGAGCAGTACTTC.